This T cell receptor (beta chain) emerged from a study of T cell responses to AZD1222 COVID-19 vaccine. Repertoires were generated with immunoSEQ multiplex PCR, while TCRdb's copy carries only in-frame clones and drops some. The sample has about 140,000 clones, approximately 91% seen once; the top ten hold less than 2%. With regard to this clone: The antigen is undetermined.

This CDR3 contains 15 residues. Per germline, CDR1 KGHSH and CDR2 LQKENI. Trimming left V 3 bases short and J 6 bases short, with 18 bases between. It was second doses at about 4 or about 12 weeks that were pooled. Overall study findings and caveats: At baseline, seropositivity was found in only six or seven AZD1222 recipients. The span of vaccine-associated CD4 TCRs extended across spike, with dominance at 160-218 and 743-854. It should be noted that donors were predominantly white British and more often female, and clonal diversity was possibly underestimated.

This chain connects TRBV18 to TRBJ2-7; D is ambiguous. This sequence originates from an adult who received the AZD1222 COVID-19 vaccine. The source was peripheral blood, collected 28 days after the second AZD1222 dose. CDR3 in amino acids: CASSPGSNQALEQYF. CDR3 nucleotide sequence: TGTGCCAGCTCACCGGGTAGCAATCAGGCGCTCGAGCAGTACTTC.